The 17 T cell receptor beta chains given below trace back to one sample, sequenced in a study of beta chain features in type 1 diabetes. What was sequenced were expressed TCRB transcripts, since all of the isolated RNA had been reverse transcribed. The assay was immunoSEQ multiplex PCR, and TCRdb's table has in-frame clones only and misses some. The sample lists hundreds of thousands of clones, under 70% seen once, with 0.053% in the top ten. Sequenced sample: naive CD4+ T cells from blood. These receptors were obtained from a man between 25 and 39 years old in good health.

The chain uses TRBV11-2 and TRBJ2-1, with D possibly matching TRBD2 (6 bases). Trimming took 2 bases from V and 4 from J, leaving 12 bases between them. The germline CDR1 and CDR2 sequences are SGHAT and FQNNGV. The CDR3 loop spans 15 amino acids. CDR3 DNA sequence: TGTGCCAGCAGCTTAAGAACGGGGGAGTACAATGAGCAGTTCTTC. It codes for CASSLRTGEYNEQFF.

CDR3 DNA: TGCAGTGCTAGAACCAAAAACATTCAGTACTTC. Translated: CSARTKNIQYF. The chain has TRBV20-1 and TRBJ2-4; D remains ambiguous. The CDR3 has 11 amino acids. CDR1 is DFQATT and CDR2 is SNEGSKA in the germline V gene (reference sequence). V was shortened by 2 bases and J by 2 bases, with 1 base between the two germline ends.

The chain is built from TRBV7-9 and TRBJ1-6, with no clear D. V was trimmed by 2 bases and J by 10 bases, leaving 15 bases between them. This CDR3 has 15 residues. The germline V gene has CDR1 SEHNR and CDR2 FQNEAQ (reference sequence). In DNA, the CDR3 is TGTGCCAGCAGCTTATCTTCGGGCAGTTACTCACCCCTCCACTTT. Translating gives CASSLSSGSYSPLHF. The variable domain in full, with the rest retrieved from reference TRBV7-9 and TRBJ1-6, is DTGVSQNPRHKITKRGQNVTFRCDPISEHNRLYWYRQTLGQGPEFLTYFQNEAQLEKSRLLSDRFSAERPKGSFSTLEIQRTEQGDSAMYLCASSLSSGSYSPLHFGNGTRLTVT.

This clone has a handful of counts. The chain has TRBV9 and TRBJ2-4; D is ambiguous. The length of the CDR3 is 13 residues. V was shortened by 0 bases and J by 6 bases, with 7 bases between the two germline ends. CDR1 SGDLS and CDR2 YYNGEE come from the germline V gene. The CDR3 spells CASSVDLGNIQYF. In DNA form, the CDR3 reads TGTGCCAGCAGCGTAGATTTGGGAAACATTCAGTACTTC.

The table lists this clone with a few counts. The chain has TRBV30 and TRBJ2-7; 7 nucleotides match TRBD1. This CDR3 comprises 12 residues. V lost 3 bases to trimming and J lost 2 bases; unmatched junction nucleotides: 1. The germline V gene has CDR1 GTSNPN and CDR2 SVGIG (reference sequence). CDR3 nucleotide sequence: TGTGCCTGGAGAGACAGGGCCTACGAGCAGTACTTC. Translated, it gives CAWRDRAYEQYF.

The J gene is TRBJ2-7, the V gene TRBV29-1; 8 bases align to TRBD1. J lost 5 bases, V lost 6 bases, and 9 bases had no gene match. The CDR3 covers 13 residues. In germline, CDR1 is SQVTM, CDR2 ANQGSEA. The CDR3 protein is CSVLGQGINEQYF. The CDR3 bases are TGCAGCGTGCTAGGACAGGGAATCAACGAGCAGTACTTC.

The chain recombines TRBV2 with TRBJ2-6; D not resolved. The CDR3 contains 14 residues. CDR1 is SNHLY and CDR2 is FYNNEI in the germline V gene. V was shortened by 6 bases and J by 0 bases, with 6 bases between the two germline ends. The CDR3 reads CASRPSSGANVLTF. CDR3 DNA sequence: TGTGCCAGCAGGCCATCCTCTGGGGCCAACGTCCTGACTTTC.

J is TRBJ2-7 and V is TRBV9, with 8 bases matching TRBD1. CDR1 and CDR2 (germline): SGDLS, YYNGEE. The V segment lost 4 bases and the J segment 0 bases; nucleotides outside the gene matches: 3. The CDR3 sequence is 14 residues long. Written as DNA, the CDR3 is TGTGCCAGCAGCTTCGGACAGGGCTCCTACGAGCAGTACTTC. Amino acids: CASSFGQGSYEQYF.

This chain's CDR3 is CAWSVTGIVYEQYF. In nucleotides, the CDR3 is TGTGCCTGGAGTGTTACAGGAATTGTGTACGAGCAGTACTTC. V usage is TRBV30 and J usage is TRBJ2-5, with D possibly TRBD1 on 5 matching bases. The J call may be incorrect, as the DNA end agrees better with TRBJ2-7. The CDR3 is made up of 14 amino acids. Looked up from germline, CDR1 is GTSNPN and CDR2 is SVGIG (reference sequence).

The rearrangement uses TRBV2 and TRBJ1-2, with 10 positions matching TRBD1. Trimming at V came to 4 bases and at J to 7 bases, leaving 0 bases not matched to a gene. This CDR3 comprises 12 residues. Germline-derived CDR1 and CDR2 are SNHLY and FYNNEI. The CDR3 DNA reads as TGTGCCAGCAGTGGACAGGGGGCTGGCTACACCTTC. Its protein is CASSGQGAGYTF. The full variable domain, its missing parts supplied by reference TRBV2 and TRBJ1-2, is EPEVTQTPSHQVTQMGQEVILRCVPISNHLYFYWYRQILGQKVEFLVSFYNNEISEKSEIFDDQFSVERPDGSNFTLKIRSTKLEDSAMYFCASSGQGAGYTFGSGTRLTVV.

This clone has more than one count but fewer than ten. The rearrangement links TRBV29-1 to TRBJ2-5; 9 bases are shared with TRBD1. Per germline, CDR1 SQVTM and CDR2 ANQGSEA. With V trimmed by 7 bases and J by 1 base, 4 bases remained unmatched. This CDR3 is 13 amino acids long. The CDR3 DNA reads as TGCAGCGCTACAGGGGGCGGCCAAGAGACCCAGTACTTC. This gives the protein CSATGGGQETQYF.

This clone was counted only a few times. The V call is TRBV20-1, the J call TRBJ2-7; D is unresolved. Germline V gives CDR1 DFQATT, CDR2 SNEGSKA (reference sequence). The CDR3 is 10 residues long. Trimming took off 6 bases at V and 5 bases at J, with 8 bases between the two ends. This CDR3 is CSAEYNEQYF. CDR3 DNA sequence: TGCAGTGCAGAGTATAACGAGCAGTACTTC.

DNA of the CDR3: TGTGCCAGCAGCCCCCGGGACGCCCACTACAATGAGCAGTTCTTC. It codes for CASSPRDAHYNEQFF. The chain recombines TRBV7-2 with TRBJ2-1; D is tentatively TRBD1 or TRBD2 (5 bases each). CDR3 length equals 15 residues. The germline V and J ends were trimmed by 5 bases and 3 bases, with 14 bases remaining between them. Germline V gene sequence: CDR1 SGHTA, CDR2 FQGNSA. Drawing the rest from reference TRBV7-2 and TRBJ2-1, the complete variable domain is GAGVSQSPSNKVTEKGKDVELRCDPISGHTALYWYRQSLGQGLEFLIYFQGNSAPDKSGLPSDRFSAERTGGSVSTLTIQRTQQEDSAVYLCASSPRDAHYNEQFFGPGTRLTVL.

The chain joins TRBV28 to TRBJ2-1; 13 bases are shared with TRBD2. Trimming removed 6 bases from V and 8 bases from J; junction bases left unmatched: 7. Germline CDR1 MDHEN, CDR2 SYDVKM. The CDR3 is 15 amino acids. For the CDR3, the DNA is TGTGCCAGCAGCCATGGACTAGCGGGAGAGGATGAGCAGTTCTTC. This codes for CASSHGLAGEDEQFF.

The sample holds a few counts of this clone. This chain uses TRBV30 with TRBJ2-2, with 8 bases lining up with TRBD2. The CDR3 loop spans 16 amino acids. J lost 6 bases, V lost 4 bases, and 13 bases had no gene match. Per germline, CDR1 GTSNPN and CDR2 SVGIG (reference sequence). CDR3 in amino acids: CAWTLAVDTRSGELFF. The CDR3 DNA follows: TGTGCCTGGACACTAGCGGTTGATACCCGTTCCGGGGAGCTGTTTTTT.

The V and J genes are TRBV14 and TRBJ2-1, with D perhaps matching TRBD1 or TRBD2 (5 bases each). V was trimmed by 2 bases and J by 7 bases, leaving 12 bases between them. The CDR3 is 14 residues long. The germline gives CDR1 SGHDN, CDR2 FVKESK. This CDR3 reads CASSQHRGENEQFF. Here the CDR3 DNA reads TGTGCCAGCAGCCAACATAGAGGGGAAAATGAGCAGTTCTTC.

This clone was detected a few times. The chain employs TRBV30 and TRBJ2-3, with D unclear. Per germline, CDR1 GTSNPN and CDR2 SVGIG (reference sequence). Trimming pared 2 bases from V and 0 bases from J, leaving 3 bases between. The CDR3 has 12 residues. In nucleotides, the CDR3 is TGTGCCTGGAGTTTTAGCACAGATACGCAGTATTTT. Amino acid sequence: CAWSFSTDTQYF.